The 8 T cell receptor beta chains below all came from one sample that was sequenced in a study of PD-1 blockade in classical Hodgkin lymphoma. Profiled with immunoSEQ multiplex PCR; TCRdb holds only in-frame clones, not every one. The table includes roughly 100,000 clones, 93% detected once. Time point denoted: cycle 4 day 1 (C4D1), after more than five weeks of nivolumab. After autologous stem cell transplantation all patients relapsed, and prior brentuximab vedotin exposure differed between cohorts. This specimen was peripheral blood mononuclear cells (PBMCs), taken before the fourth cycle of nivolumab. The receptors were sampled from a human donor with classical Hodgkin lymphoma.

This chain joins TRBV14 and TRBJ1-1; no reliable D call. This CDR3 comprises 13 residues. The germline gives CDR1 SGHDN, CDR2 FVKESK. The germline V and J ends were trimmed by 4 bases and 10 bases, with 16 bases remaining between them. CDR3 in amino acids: CASSPVRASVAFF. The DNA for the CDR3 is TGTGCCAGCAGCCCCGTAAGGGCCTCCGTAGCTTTCTTT.

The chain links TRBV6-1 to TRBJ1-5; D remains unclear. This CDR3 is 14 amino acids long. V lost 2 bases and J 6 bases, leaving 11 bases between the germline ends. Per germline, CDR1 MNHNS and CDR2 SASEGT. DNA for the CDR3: TGTGCCAGCAGTGAATTCCTTTCGGGTCAGCCCCAGCATTTT. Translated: CASSEFLSGQPQHF.

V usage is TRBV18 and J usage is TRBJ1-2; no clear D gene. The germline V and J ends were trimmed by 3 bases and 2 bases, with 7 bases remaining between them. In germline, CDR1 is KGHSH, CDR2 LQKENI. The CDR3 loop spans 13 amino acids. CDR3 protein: CASSPGKNYGYTF. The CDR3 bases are TGTGCCAGCTCACCTGGCAAGAACTATGGCTACACCTTC.

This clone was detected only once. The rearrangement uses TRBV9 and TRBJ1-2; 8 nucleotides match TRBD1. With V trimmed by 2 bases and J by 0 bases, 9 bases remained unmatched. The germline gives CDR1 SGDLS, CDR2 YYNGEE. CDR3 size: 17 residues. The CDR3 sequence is CASSVSHRGTPNYGYTF. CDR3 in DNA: TGTGCCAGCAGCGTCAGCCACAGGGGGACCCCTAACTATGGCTACACCTTC.

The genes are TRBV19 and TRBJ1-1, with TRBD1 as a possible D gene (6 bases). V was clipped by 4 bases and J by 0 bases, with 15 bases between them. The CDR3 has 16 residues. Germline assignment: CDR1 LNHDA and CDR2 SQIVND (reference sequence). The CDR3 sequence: CASSKRTENMNTEAFF. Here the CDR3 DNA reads TGTGCCAGTAGTAAAAGGACAGAAAACATGAACACTGAAGCTTTCTTT.

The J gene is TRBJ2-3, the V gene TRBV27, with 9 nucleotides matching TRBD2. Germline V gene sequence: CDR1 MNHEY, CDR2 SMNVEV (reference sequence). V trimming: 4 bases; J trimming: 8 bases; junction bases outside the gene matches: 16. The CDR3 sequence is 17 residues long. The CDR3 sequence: CASSSNPGAGGPGTQYF. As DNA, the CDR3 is TGTGCCAGCAGTTCAAACCCCGGCGCGGGAGGGCCGGGTACGCAGTATTTT.

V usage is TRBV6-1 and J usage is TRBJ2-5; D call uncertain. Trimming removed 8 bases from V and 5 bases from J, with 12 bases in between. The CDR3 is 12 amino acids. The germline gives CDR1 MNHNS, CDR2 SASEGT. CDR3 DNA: TGTGCCAGCTTAAGAGTGGGGGAGACCCAGTACTTC. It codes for CASLRVGETQYF.

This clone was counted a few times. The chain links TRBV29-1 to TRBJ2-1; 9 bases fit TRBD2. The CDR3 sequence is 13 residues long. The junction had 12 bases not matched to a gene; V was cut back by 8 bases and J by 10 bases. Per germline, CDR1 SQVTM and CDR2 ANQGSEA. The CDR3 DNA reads TGCAGCACGCGACCACTAGCGGGTCGGGAGCAGTTCTTC. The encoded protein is CSTRPLAGREQFF.